These 17 T cell receptor beta chains were all obtained from the same sample, sequenced in a study of blood T cell repertoires in COVID-19. Data came from immunoSEQ multiplex PCR; TCRdb stores just in-frame clones and leaves some out. Among more than 70,000 clones listed, about 86% were seen once. Sequencing used peripheral blood. The receptors originated from an elderly woman with acute or convalescent COVID-19.

This chain links TRBV19 with TRBJ2-3; maybe TRBD2 (6 bases). This CDR3 has 15 amino acids. CDR1 is LNHDA, CDR2 SQIVND, per germline (reference sequence). V was cut by 5 bases and J by 6 bases, with 18 bases left in between. The CDR3 DNA follows: TGTGCCAGTAGTCTATCTGGTGGGGGGAGGGATACGCAGTATTTT. This gives the protein CASSLSGGGRDTQYF.

This chain links TRBV7-2 with TRBJ2-7; 13 bases map to TRBD2. Germline V gives CDR1 SGHTA, CDR2 FQGNSA. The CDR3 runs to 15 residues. J lost 5 bases, V lost 4 bases, and 5 bases had no gene match. CDR3 DNA: TGTGCCAGCAGCTCAAGACTAGCGGGGGGCCACGAGCAGTACTTC. This sequence encodes CASSSRLAGGHEQYF.

This clone was seen once. J is TRBJ1-2 and V is TRBV5-1; 7 bases are a match to TRBD1. Trimming cost V 0 bases and J 8 bases; bases outside gene matches: 10. Germline V gene sequence: CDR1 SGHRS, CDR2 YFSETQ. This CDR3 is built from 15 residues. The CDR3 DNA sequence: TGCGCCAGCAGCTTGGGGCAGGGGGTGATAGGCGGCTACACCTTC. Amino acid sequence: CASSLGQGVIGGYTF.

The CDR3 sequence: CASSLGGGQPQHF. In nucleotides, the CDR3 is TGCGCCAGCAGCTTGGGGGGAGGTCAGCCCCAGCATTTT. The chain joins TRBV5-1 to TRBJ1-5, with D unresolved. The CDR3 runs to 13 residues. Per the germline V gene, CDR1 is SGHRS and CDR2 is YFSETQ. The germline V and J ends were trimmed by 0 bases and 6 bases, with 7 bases remaining between them.

The chain uses TRBV5-1 and TRBJ2-3; D unresolved. The germline gives CDR1 SGHRS, CDR2 YFSETQ. This CDR3 region has 14 residues. The V and J ends lost 3 bases and 0 bases respectively, with 8 bases between them. CDR3 region: CASSSTRSTDTQYF. The CDR3 nucleotides read TGCGCCAGCAGCTCGACACGTAGCACAGATACGCAGTATTTT. Full variable domain (remainder filled in from reference TRBV5-1 and TRBJ2-3): KAGVTQTPRYLIKTRGQQVTLSCSPISGHRSVSWYQQTPGQGLQFLFEYFSETQRNKGNFPGRFSGRQFSNSRSEMNVSTLELGDSALYLCASSSTRSTDTQYFGPGTRLTVL.

The chain is built from TRBV5-4 and TRBJ2-1; 7 bases align to TRBD2. The CDR3 contains 16 residues. The V gene end was trimmed by 1 base and the J gene end by 5 bases; junction bases not matched to a gene: 9. Germline V lookup: CDR1 SGHNT, CDR2 YYREEE (reference sequence). CDR3 in amino acids: CASSLPGRGANNEQFF. The CDR3 DNA reads TGTGCCAGCAGCTTGCCTGGGAGGGGCGCTAACAATGAGCAGTTCTTC.

The chain is built from TRBV19 and TRBJ1-5, with D perhaps TRBD1 (5 bases). Germline assignment: CDR1 LNHDA and CDR2 SQIVND (reference sequence). The length of the CDR3 is 15 residues. V lost 6 bases and J lost 4, with 16 bases in between. CDR3 region: CASRLMGGENQPQHF. DNA for the CDR3: TGTGCCAGTAGACTCATGGGGGGGGAAAATCAGCCCCAGCATTTT.

This clone was counted between two and nine times. The chain couples TRBV6-2 or TRBV6-3 to TRBJ2-5; perhaps TRBD1 as D (5 bases). Trimming shortened V by 6 bases and J by 4 bases, and 15 bases separated the two germline ends. Germline V gene data show CDR1 as MNHEY and CDR2 as SVGEGT. The CDR3 is 14 residues long. In nucleotides, the CDR3 is TGTGCCAGCAGACCTCAGGGTCAGCGAGAGACCCAGTACTTC. Translating gives CASRPQGQRETQYF.

The rearrangement uses TRBV2 and TRBJ2-1; D is possibly TRBD2 (7 bases). Germline loops: CDR1 SNHLY, CDR2 FYNNEI. The CDR3 sequence is 14 residues long. V shed 6 bases and J shed 9 bases, with 18 bases lying between them. In DNA form, the CDR3 reads TGTGCCAGCAGCCCCGGGGAGGGGGGAGTTGAGCAGTTCTTC. Encoded protein: CASSPGEGGVEQFF.

The chain joins TRBV18 to TRBJ1-3, with D uncertain. Germline loops: CDR1 KGHSH, CDR2 LQKENI. CDR3 length: 14 residues. The V and J ends lost 7 bases and 0 bases respectively, with 10 bases between them. The CDR3 region is CASYRGGSGNTIYF. For the CDR3, the DNA is TGTGCCAGCTACCGGGGAGGCTCTGGAAACACCATATATTTT.

The chain links TRBV7-9 to TRBJ2-7, with TRBD1 matching 7 bases. Trimming took 5 bases from V and 4 from J; bases not matched to a gene: 8. Germline-derived CDR1 and CDR2 are SEHNR and FQNEAQ (reference sequence). The CDR3 extends over 14 amino acids. The CDR3 coding sequence is TGTGCCAGCAGCGCGGAGACAGGGCAGTACGAGCAGTACTTC. Translating it yields CASSAETGQYEQYF.

This sequence joins TRBV25-1 and TRBJ2-7; TRBD1 is a possible D gene (6 bases). The V gene lost 1 base and the J gene lost 5 bases, with 15 bases spanning the gap. The CDR3 is 15 amino acids. From germline, CDR1 is MGHDK and CDR2 SYGVNS. The CDR3 sequence is CASSELGTTNHEQYF. The CDR3 DNA follows: TGTGCCAGCAGTGAATTGGGGACAACGAACCACGAGCAGTACTTC.

The chain links TRBV7-2 to TRBJ2-7; D ambiguous. Deletions cut 3 bases from V and 5 bases from J, with 11 bases between. This CDR3 is built from 13 residues. Germline V gene sequence: CDR1 SGHTA, CDR2 FQGNSA. CDR3 protein: CASSLRPVDEQYF. In nucleotides, the CDR3 is TGTGCCAGCAGCTTGAGGCCCGTAGACGAGCAGTACTTC. Together with reference TRBV7-2 and TRBJ2-7, the CDR3 gives the full variable domain: GAGVSQSPSNKVTEKGKDVELRCDPISGHTALYWYRQSLGQGLEFLIYFQGNSAPDKSGLPSDRFSAERTGGSVSTLTIQRTQQEDSAVYLCASSLRPVDEQYFGPGTRLTVT.

The J gene is TRBJ2-7, the V gene TRBV7-9; TRBD2 matches at 8 bases. The germline V gene encodes CDR1 SEHNR and CDR2 FQNEAQ (reference sequence). The V and J ends lost 6 bases and 3 bases, in that order; junction bases with no gene match: 10. The CDR3 extends over 15 amino acids. CDR3 loop: CASSLGVAGLYEQYF. The CDR3 region has the DNA TGTGCCAGCAGTTTGGGGGTAGCGGGGCTCTACGAGCAGTACTTC. The complete variable domain, with remaining parts taken from reference TRBV7-9 and TRBJ2-7, reads DTGVSQNPRHKITKRGQNVTFRCDPISEHNRLYWYRQTLGQGPEFLTYFQNEAQLEKSRLLSDRFSAERPKGSFSTLEIQRTEQGDSAMYLCASSLGVAGLYEQYFGPGTRLTVT.

The V and J genes are TRBV15 and TRBJ2-3; D may be TRBD1 (6 bases). Trimming removed 0 bases at V and 6 bases at J, with 13 bases between. CDR3 size: 15 residues. Germline CDR1 LNHNV, CDR2 YYDKDF (reference sequence). CDR3 in DNA: TGTGCCACCAGCAGAGAATGGACAGCCTCGGATACGCAGTATTTT. Residues: CATSREWTASDTQYF.

The CDR3 DNA sequence: TGTGCCAGCAGCCGTCAGCGGGGGACACAAGAGACCCAGTACTTC. Translating it yields CASSRQRGTQETQYF. This chain joins TRBV3-1 (or the pseudogene TRBV3-2) and TRBJ2-5; TRBD2 aligns across 8 bases. Germline assignment: CDR1 LGHDT and CDR2 YNNKEL (reference sequence). The CDR3 is 15 residues long. The V segment lost 4 bases and the J segment 2 bases; nucleotides outside the gene matches: 6.

The genes are TRBV24-1 and TRBJ2-7; 7 positions agree with TRBD1. The CDR3 runs 14 residues. CDR1 KGHDR and CDR2 SFDVKD come from the germline V gene. V shed 7 bases, J shed 5 bases, and the junction held 10 bases outside the gene matches. The CDR3 loop is CATSTDRASDEQYF. The CDR3 nucleotides read TGTGCCACCAGCACCGACAGGGCCTCAGACGAGCAGTACTTC.